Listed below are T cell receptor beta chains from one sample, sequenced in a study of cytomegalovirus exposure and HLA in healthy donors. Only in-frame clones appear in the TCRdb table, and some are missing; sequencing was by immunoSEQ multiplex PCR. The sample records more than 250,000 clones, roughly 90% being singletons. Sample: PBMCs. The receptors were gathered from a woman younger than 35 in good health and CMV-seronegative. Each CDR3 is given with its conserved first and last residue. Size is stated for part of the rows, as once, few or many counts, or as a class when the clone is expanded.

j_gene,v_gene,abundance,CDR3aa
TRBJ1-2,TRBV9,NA,CASSPTQGTARVGFYGYTF
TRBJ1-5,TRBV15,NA,CATSRVSGVGNQPQHF
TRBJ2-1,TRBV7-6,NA,CASSPGGWGPYNEQFF
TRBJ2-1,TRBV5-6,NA,CASSMELINEQFF
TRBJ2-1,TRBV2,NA,CATKDSLSYNEQFF
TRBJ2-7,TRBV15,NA,CATSRDLAQGLTNEQYF
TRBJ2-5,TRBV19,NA,CASSDLGGGKETQYF
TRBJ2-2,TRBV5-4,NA,CASSLEGAGDLGELFF
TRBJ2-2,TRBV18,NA,CASSPLLADTGELFF
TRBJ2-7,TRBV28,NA,CASSLLTGTNYEQYF
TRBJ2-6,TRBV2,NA,CANPKVAGSGANVLTF
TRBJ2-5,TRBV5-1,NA,CASNPDRARETQYF
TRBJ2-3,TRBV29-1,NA,CSAWTSGSTSSTDTQYF
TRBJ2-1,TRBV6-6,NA,CASSSLEGTSYNEQFF
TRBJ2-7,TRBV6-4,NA,CASSDCQSDEQYF
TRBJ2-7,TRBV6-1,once,CASSEPGLPYEQYF
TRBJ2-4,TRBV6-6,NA,CASSYKGTIDIQYF
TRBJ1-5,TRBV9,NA,CASNYRQTSNQPQHF
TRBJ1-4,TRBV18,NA,CASSPRQGGEELFF
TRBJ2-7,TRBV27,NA,CASSKSPGQGGYEQYF
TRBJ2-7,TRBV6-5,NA,CASSYSTGLDTYEQYF
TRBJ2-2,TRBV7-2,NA,CASSSRLGAGELFF
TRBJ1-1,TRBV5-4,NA,CASSRGDLRGSTEAFF
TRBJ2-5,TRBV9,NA,CASSVTSGRAKETQYF
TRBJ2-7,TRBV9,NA,CASSEGWDRDSYEQYF
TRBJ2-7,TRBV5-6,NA,CASSRWASYYEQYF
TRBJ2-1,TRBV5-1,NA,CASSPSRGNEQFF
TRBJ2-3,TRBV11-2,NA,CASSARGQAEYF
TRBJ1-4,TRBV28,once,CASSGQGAYLNEKLFF
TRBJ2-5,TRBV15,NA,CATSRGAEETQYF
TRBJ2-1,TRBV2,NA,CASRSGTSYNEQFF
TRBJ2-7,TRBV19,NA,CASSIGQGREQYF
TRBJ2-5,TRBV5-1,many,CASSNGDIEEETQYF
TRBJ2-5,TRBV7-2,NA,CASRWDKAQETQYF
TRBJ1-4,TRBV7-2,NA,CASSSPPATNEKLFF
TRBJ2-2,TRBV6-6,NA,CASTGTSTGELFF
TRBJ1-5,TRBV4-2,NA,CASSQVAGSGQPQHF
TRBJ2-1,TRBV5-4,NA,CASSLDRGPYNEQFF
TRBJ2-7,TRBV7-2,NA,CASSLQGLSYEQYF
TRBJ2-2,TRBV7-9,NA,CANTQRESTGELFF
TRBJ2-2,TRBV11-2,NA,CASSSGQAWDTGELFF
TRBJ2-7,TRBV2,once,CASSEPRNMRLEQYF
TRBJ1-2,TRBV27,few,CASSFRSGSGYTF
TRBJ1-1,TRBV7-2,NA,CASSPGQAASNTEAFF
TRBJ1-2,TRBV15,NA,CATSSDWGLGYGYTF
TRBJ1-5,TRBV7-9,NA,CASSRGTVGNQPQHF
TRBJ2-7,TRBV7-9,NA,CAGSSGLSYYEQYF
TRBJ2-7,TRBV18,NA,CASSPPGQGNYEQYF
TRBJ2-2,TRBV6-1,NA,CASSEGLNTGELFF
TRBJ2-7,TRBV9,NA,CASSRDRSEQYF
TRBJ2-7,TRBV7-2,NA,CASSLAGVFPAGYEQYF
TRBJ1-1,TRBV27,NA,CASSLTQGMNTEAFF
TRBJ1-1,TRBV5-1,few,CASSPRQGNTEAFF
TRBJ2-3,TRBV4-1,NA,CASSRREYTDTQYF
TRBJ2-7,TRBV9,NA,CASSLRGTTFEQYF
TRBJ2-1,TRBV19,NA,CASSSLADYNEQFF